This T cell receptor (beta chain) emerged from a study of neurological immune-mediated disorders. Synthesis of cDNA was accomplished via 5'RACE employing 10-nucleotide random UMIs. Via MiXCR, TCRdb re-called the 5' RACE reads, giving one row per CDR3 protein. The repertoire has approximately 80,000 distinct CDR3 sequences, about 4% of them found once; the top ten carry 5.7%. Broader study findings: Private repertoires in all groups were suggested by the absence of shared CDR3 amino acid sequences among expanded clones across subjects.

Time point specified: longitudinal time-point 3. Libraries used 2 million unsorted PBMCs kept frozen in RNAlater. With 3 bases clipped from V and 4 bases from J, the junction kept 9 bases outside the gene matches. This CDR3 is 16 amino acids long. Germline V lookup: CDR1 DFQATT, CDR2 SNEGSKA (reference sequence). This clonotype was counted at least ten times. Antigen: not known. The rearrangement links TRBV20-1 to TRBJ2-5; 12 bases match TRBD2. This receptor was obtained from a woman aged 55-69 years with multiple sclerosis. The sample comprised PBMCs. The CDR3 bases are TGCAGTGCTAGTTCTAGCGGGGGGGCCGCAAGAGAGACCCAGTACTTC. Protein product: CSASSSGGAARETQYF.